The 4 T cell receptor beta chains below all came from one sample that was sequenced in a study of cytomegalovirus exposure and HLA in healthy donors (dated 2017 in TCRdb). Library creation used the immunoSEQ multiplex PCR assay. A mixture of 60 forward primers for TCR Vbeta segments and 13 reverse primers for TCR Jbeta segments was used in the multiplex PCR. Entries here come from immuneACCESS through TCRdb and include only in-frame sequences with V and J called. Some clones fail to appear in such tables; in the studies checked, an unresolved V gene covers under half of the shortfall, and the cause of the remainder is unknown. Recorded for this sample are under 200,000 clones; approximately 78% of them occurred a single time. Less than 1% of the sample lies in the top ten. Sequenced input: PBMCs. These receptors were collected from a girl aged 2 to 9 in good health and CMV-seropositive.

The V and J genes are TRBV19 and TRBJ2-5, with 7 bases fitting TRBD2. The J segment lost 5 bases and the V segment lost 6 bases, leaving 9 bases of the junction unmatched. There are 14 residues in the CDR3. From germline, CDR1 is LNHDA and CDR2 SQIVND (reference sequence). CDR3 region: CASRERESSETQYF. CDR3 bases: TGTGCCAGTAGGGAGCGGGAATCGTCGGAGACCCAGTACTTC.

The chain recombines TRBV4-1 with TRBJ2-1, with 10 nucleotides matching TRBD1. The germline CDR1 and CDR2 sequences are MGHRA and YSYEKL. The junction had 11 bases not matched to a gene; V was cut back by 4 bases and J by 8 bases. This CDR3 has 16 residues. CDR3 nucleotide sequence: TGCGCCAGCAGCCCTTCCCGGGACAGGGGTATGGATGAGCAGTTCTTC. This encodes CASSPSRDRGMDEQFF.

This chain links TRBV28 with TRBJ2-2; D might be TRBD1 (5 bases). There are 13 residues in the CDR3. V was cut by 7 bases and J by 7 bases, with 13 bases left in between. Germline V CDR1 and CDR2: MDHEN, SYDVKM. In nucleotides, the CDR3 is TGTGCCAGCAATAAGGGGCATGGCGGGGAGCTGTTTTTT. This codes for CASNKGHGGELFF.

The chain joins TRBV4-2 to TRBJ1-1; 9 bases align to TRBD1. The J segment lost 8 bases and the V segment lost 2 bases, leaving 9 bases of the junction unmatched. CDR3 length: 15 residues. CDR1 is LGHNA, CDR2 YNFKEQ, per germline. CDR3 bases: TGTGCCAGCAGCCAAATCGGGACAGGGTGGGGCGAAGCTTTCTTT. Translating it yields CASSQIGTGWGEAFF.